A single sample is the source of the 30 T cell receptor beta chains below, sequenced in a study of T cell clonality in common variable immunodeficiency. Study results and caveats: Common variable immunodeficiency TCR beta sequences reportedly had fewer deletions and N-nucleotide insertions.

Which antigens these TCRs recognize remains unknown. Generated by immunoSEQ multiplex PCR, the TCRdb table keeps only in-frame clones and is missing some. The sample holds about 26,000 clones, and no clone turns up only once. Sequencing used peripheral blood mononuclear cells. The receptors were gathered from a human donor with common variable immunodeficiency.

There are many counts of this clone. Read data end 3 residues before the CDR3 end; the end is taken from the germline J gene. The V call is TRBV30, the J call TRBJ2-3; TRBD1 aligns across 8 bases. Germline CDR1 reads GTSNPN; CDR2 reads SVGIG (reference sequence). V dropped 4 bases and J dropped 4; count of bases not matched to a gene: 4. There are 13 residues in the CDR3. The covered CDR3 bases are TGTGCCTGGACCGGACAGGGACCAGATACG. Amino acids: CAWTGQGPDT. The complete CDR3 sequence is CAWTGQGPDTQYF. The whole variable domain, filled in from reference TRBV30 and TRBJ2-3, reads SQTIHQWPATLVQPVGSPLSLECTVEGTSNPNLYWYRQAAGRGLQLLFYSVGIGQISSEVPQNLSASRPQDRQFILSSKKLLLSDSGFYLCAWTGQGPDTQYFGPGTRLTVL.

Concerning this clone: The read halts 3 residues ahead of the CDR3 end, with the missing end drawn from the germline J gene. The chain has TRBV11-3 and TRBJ2-1; possibly TRBD2 for D (6 bases). Trimming left V 1 base short and J 4 bases short, with 8 bases between. The germline V gene encodes CDR1 SGHNT and CDR2 YENEEA. The CDR3 runs to 14 residues. The CDR3 sequence: CASSLGTNYNEQFF. CDR3 DNA (partial): TGTGCCAGCAGCTTAGGGACTAATTACAATGAG. Combining the CDR3 with reference TRBV11-3 and TRBJ2-1 gives the whole variable domain EAGVVQSPRYKIIEKKQPVAFWCNPISGHNTLYWYLQNLGQGPELLIRYENEEAVDDSQLPKDRFSAERLKGVDSTLKIQPAELGDSAVYLCASSLGTNYNEQFFGPGTRLTVL.

This clone was seen many times. The missing CDR3 end, 3 residues past where the read stops, is filled in from the germline J gene. The chain combines TRBV6-2 or TRBV6-3 with TRBJ2-6; 11 nucleotides agree with TRBD2. The CDR3 length is 17 residues. The J segment lost 4 bases and the V segment lost 6 bases, leaving 8 bases of the junction unmatched. The V gene's germline CDR1 is MNHEY and CDR2 SVGEGT. CDR3 DNA (partial): TGTGCCAGCAGCACTGGACTAGCGGGTGCAGGGGCCAACGTC. Translating it yields CASSTGLAGAGANV. The CDR3 as a whole reads CASSTGLAGAGANVLTF.

This clone occurred many times. The observed sequence ends 3 residues before the CDR3 terminus, with the missing tail filled in from the germline J gene. V gene TRBV7-9 combines with J gene TRBJ1-2; D might be TRBD1 (5 bases). The CDR3 covers 13 residues. Deletions cut 1 base from V and 7 bases from J, with 10 bases between. The germline CDR1 and CDR2 sequences are SEHNR and FQNEAQ (reference sequence). Partial CDR3 DNA: TGTGCCAGCAGCTTAGGGGGCCATGGTGGC. It is translated as CASSLGGHGG. In full, the CDR3 reads CASSLGGHGGYTF. Filled out from reference TRBV7-9 and TRBJ1-2, the complete variable domain reads DTGVSQNPRHKITKRGQNVTFRCDPISEHNRLYWYRQTLGQGPEFLTYFQNEAQLEKSRLLSDRFSAERPKGSFSTLEIQRTEQGDSAMYLCASSLGGHGGYTFGSGTRLTVV.

The table lists this clone with many counts. The read falls 3 residues short of the CDR3 end, and the missing part is taken from the germline J gene. The chain has TRBV10-3 and TRBJ1-2; TRBD1 matches at 9 bases. There are 15 residues in the CDR3. Germline V gives CDR1 ENHRY, CDR2 SYGVKD. This chain's CDR3 is CAISDGTQGARGYTF. The covered CDR3 bases are TGTGCCATCAGTGACGGAACACAGGGGGCAAGGGGC.

This clone was seen ten or more times. The CDR3 region is CASSIAVGVYTGELFF. The covered CDR3 bases are TGTGCCAGTAGTATAGCGGTGGGCGTGTACACCGGGGAG. The chain carries TRBV19 and TRBJ2-2, with D unclear. The read ends 3 residues early relative to the CDR3; the germline J gene fills the gap. The CDR3 spans 16 residues. The germline gives CDR1 LNHDA, CDR2 SQIVND (reference sequence). Trimming shortened V by 1 base and J by 3 bases, and 12 bases separated the two germline ends.

This clone appeared a few times. The read terminates 3 residues before the CDR3 end, so the remaining end is supplied by the germline J gene. V usage is TRBV2 and J usage is TRBJ2-7; the D gene is possibly TRBD2 (6 bases). Trimming took 8 bases from V and 2 from J, leaving 16 bases between them. CDR1 is SNHLY, CDR2 FYNNEI, per germline. The CDR3 length is 14 residues. The covered CDR3 bases are TGTGCCAGCCGGTTGGAAGCGGGCCCCTACGAG. It yields the protein CASRLEAGPYE. The CDR3, in full, reads CASRLEAGPYEQYF. Based on the CDR3 plus reference TRBV2 and TRBJ2-7, the full variable domain is EPEVTQTPSHQVTQMGQEVILRCVPISNHLYFYWYRQILGQKVEFLVSFYNNEISEKSEIFDDQFSVERPDGSNFTLKIRSTKLEDSAMYFCASRLEAGPYEQYFGPGTRLTVT.

This clone has ten or more counts. CDR3 bases read: TGTGCCAGTAGTCCCAAGGACAGGGGGCTTTCCTACGAG. Translation: CASSPKDRGLSYE. The whole CDR3 region reads CASSPKDRGLSYEQYF. The chain couples TRBV19 to TRBJ2-7; 11 nucleotides line up with TRBD1. The read terminates 3 residues ahead of where the CDR3 ends, so the germline J gene completes it. Trimming removed 5 bases from V and 1 base from J; junction bases left unmatched: 7. The CDR3 loop spans 16 amino acids. Germline CDR1 LNHDA, CDR2 SQIVND (reference sequence).

This clone was found many times. With the read ending 3 residues before the CDR3 end, the germline J gene is used to fill in that end. The V and J genes are TRBV7-2 and TRBJ2-1; no clear D. V lost 2 bases and J 6 bases, leaving 14 bases between the germline ends. CDR1 is SGHTA, CDR2 FQGNSA, per germline. This CDR3 is 15 amino acids long. The CDR3 here is CASSLTTSQLNEQFF. The covered CDR3 bases are TGTGCCAGCAGCTTAACCACCTCACAGCTCAATGAG.

As regards this clone: Read data end 3 residues before the CDR3 end; the end is taken from the germline J gene. The genes are TRBV6-1 and TRBJ2-7; TRBD2 matches 8 bases. This CDR3 spans 13 amino acids. Trimming at V came to 4 bases and at J to 5 bases, leaving 4 bases not matched to a gene. Germline V gene lookup returns CDR1 MNHNS and CDR2 SASEGT. CDR3 DNA, as far as it was read: TGTGCCAGCAGTGGAGGACTAGCTCACGAG. This translates into CASSGGLAHE. The whole CDR3 sequence reads CASSGGLAHEQYF.

At least ten counts were recorded for this clone. Read sequence stops 3 residues before the CDR3 end, and the germline J gene provides the missing end. V is TRBV29-1 and J is TRBJ2-6; 9 positions agree with TRBD1. Looked up from germline, CDR1 is SQVTM and CDR2 is ANQGSEA. CDR3 length: 15 amino acids. With V trimmed by 3 bases and J by 0 bases, 0 bases remained unmatched. The DNA read from the CDR3 is TGCAGCGTTGAGGGACAGGGCTCTGGGGCCAACGTC. Its protein product is CSVEGQGSGANV. The whole CDR3 reads CSVEGQGSGANVLTF. Supplemented by reference TRBV29-1 and TRBJ2-6, the full variable domain reads SAVISQKPSRDICQRGTSLTIQCQVDSQVTMMFWYRQQPGQSLTLIATANQGSEATYESGFVIDKFPISRPNLTFSTLTVSNMSPEDSSIYLCSVEGQGSGANVLTFGAGSRLTVL.

This clone was seen at least ten times. The read terminates 3 residues before the CDR3 end, so the remaining end is supplied by the germline J gene. This chain connects TRBV29-1 to TRBJ2-4, with 9 positions matching TRBD1. Germline values: CDR1 SQVTM, CDR2 ANQGSEA. The length of the CDR3 is 12 residues. CDR3 residues: CSVEGQGATQYF. The covered CDR3 bases are TGCAGCGTGGAGGGACAGGGAGCTACT.

This clone was counted only a few times. With the read ending 3 residues before the CDR3 end, the germline J gene is used to fill in that end. The chain has TRBV6-2 or TRBV6-3 and TRBJ1-5; unclear D gene. CDR1 and CDR2 (germline): MNHEY, SVGEGT. The length of the CDR3 is 12 residues. V was pared by 5 bases and J by 5 bases, with 7 bases between. CDR3 bases read: TGTGCCAGCAGTCGGGGAGATCAGCCC. Translated, it gives CASSRGDQP. The full CDR3 protein reads CASSRGDQPQHF.

In its sample, this clone was seen many times. The CDR3 extends 3 residues past the end of the read, so its final part is completed from the germline J gene. The chain employs TRBV2 and TRBJ2-3; 8 bases align to TRBD2. Losses at the gene ends were 5 bases for V and 2 bases for J; bases not matched to a gene: 3. Germline assignment: CDR1 SNHLY and CDR2 FYNNEI. The CDR3 extends over 14 amino acids. The CDR3 protein is CASSRTSPTDTQYF. The part of the CDR3 DNA that was read is TGTGCCAGCAGTCGGACTAGCCCCACAGATACG.

This clone showed up many times. The observed sequence ends 3 residues before the CDR3 terminus, with the missing tail filled in from the germline J gene. The chain joins TRBV19 to TRBJ1-1; D ambiguous. The germline V and J ends were trimmed by 2 bases and 5 bases, with 12 bases remaining between them. Germline V gene data show CDR1 as LNHDA and CDR2 as SQIVND (reference sequence). This CDR3 spans 14 amino acids. The CDR3 loop reads CASSIKGRWTEAFF. Incomplete CDR3 DNA: TGTGCCAGTAGTATAAAGGGCCGGTGGACTGAA.

This clone has a count of ten or more. The read stops 3 residues short of the end of the CDR3; the missing end is completed from the germline J gene. The chain has TRBV20-1 and TRBJ2-3; 8 bases align to TRBD2. The germline gives CDR1 DFQATT, CDR2 SNEGSKA (reference sequence). The CDR3 is 14 amino acids. The V segment lost 6 bases and the J segment 3 bases; nucleotides outside the gene matches: 8. Partial CDR3 DNA: TGCAGTGCAGTAGCGGGAAGGGTGACAGATACG. Its translation: CSAVAGRVTDT. Given in full, the CDR3 is CSAVAGRVTDTQYF.

In this sample, this clone turned up many times. The CDR3 end lies 3 residues beyond the end of the read and is filled in from the germline J gene. This chain uses TRBV5-6 with TRBJ2-2; D is unresolved. V lost 4 bases to trimming and J lost 4 bases, with 5 bases between them. CDR3 length: 12 amino acids. Germline-derived CDR1 and CDR2 are SGHDT and YYEEEE. The CDR3 sequence: CASSRGTGELFF. CDR3 DNA, as far as it was read: TGTGCCAGCAGCCGAGGCACCGGGGAG.

This clone was found many times. CDR3 region: CASSYYTTNEKLFF. The part of the CDR3 DNA that was read is TGTGCCAGCAGCTACTACACAACTAATGAAAAA. This chain joins TRBV7-2 and TRBJ1-4; D not certain. The CDR3 is cut off 3 residues early in the read; its end comes from the germline J gene. V lost 4 bases, J lost 0 bases, and 6 bases lay in between. CDR1 is SGHTA, CDR2 FQGNSA, per germline. CDR3 length: 14 amino acids.

As for this clone: The missing CDR3 end, 3 residues past where the read stops, is filled in from the germline J gene. J is TRBJ2-5 and V is TRBV7-8, with 8 nucleotides matching TRBD1. With 7 bases clipped from V and 4 bases from J, the junction kept 5 bases outside the gene matches. The CDR3 consists of 13 residues. Germline lookup yields CDR1 SGHVS and CDR2 FQNEAQ. The DNA read from the CDR3 is TGTGCCAGCACCCTAACAGGGGGAGAGACC. Encoded protein: CASTLTGGET. The whole CDR3 sequence reads CASTLTGGETQYF.

This clone was observed at least ten times. Sequencing ends 3 residues short of the CDR3 end; the germline J gene provides the rest. This chain links TRBV29-1 with TRBJ2-1, with D perhaps TRBD2 (6 bases). The CDR3 runs 14 residues. The V and J ends lost 3 bases and 2 bases respectively, with 11 bases between them. Per germline, CDR1 SQVTM and CDR2 ANQGSEA. Here the CDR3 reads CSVDPSATYNEQFF. The part of the CDR3 DNA that was read is TGCAGCGTTGATCCTAGCGCAACCTACAATGAG.

This clone was counted at least ten times. The CDR3 end is not reached by the read, which stops 3 residues before it; the germline J gene fills it in. The genes are TRBV5-5 and TRBJ1-1, with a weak D call TRBD1 (5 bases). Trimming cost V 2 bases and J 6 bases, with 14 bases left between them. Germline-derived CDR1 and CDR2 are SGHKS and YYEKEE (reference sequence). CDR3 length: 14 residues. This CDR3 is CASSFNRSPPEAFF. The covered CDR3 bases are TGTGCCAGCAGCTTCAACAGGTCCCCCCCTGAA.

Ten or more counts support this clone. The CDR3 end is not reached by the read, which stops 3 residues before it; the germline J gene fills it in. V and J are TRBV5-3 and TRBJ1-4; D is unresolved. TRBV5-3 is classed as an ORF, of uncertain function. V was clipped by 0 bases and J by 5 bases, with 11 bases between them. This CDR3 region has 15 residues. The CDR3 reads CARSLERGLNEKLFF. CDR3 DNA (partial): TGTGCCAGAAGCTTGGAGAGAGGGCTCAATGAAAAA.

This clone was observed many times. The read finishes 3 residues shy of the CDR3 end, and the germline J gene is used to complete it. The chain employs TRBV18 and TRBJ1-1; TRBD1 matches at 7 bases. CDR3 length equals 13 residues. Germline V gene data show CDR1 as KGHSH and CDR2 as LQKENI. V lost 4 bases to trimming and J lost 5 bases; unmatched junction nucleotides: 4. The CDR3 region is CASSQGARTEAFF. CDR3 bases read: TGTGCCAGCTCACAGGGGGCCCGGACTGAA. Based on the CDR3 plus reference TRBV18 and TRBJ1-1, the full variable domain is NAGVMQNPRHLVRRRGQEARLRCSPMKGHSHVYWYRQLPEEGLKFMVYLQKENIIDESGMPKERFSAEFPKEGPSILRIQQVVRGDSAAYFCASSQGARTEAFFGQGTRLTVV.

A remark on this clone: Coverage ceases 3 residues before the CDR3 finishes, and the germline J gene fills in the end. The chain joins TRBV6-2 or TRBV6-3 to TRBJ2-3; D unresolved. With 0 bases removed from V and 0 bases from J, the gap between germline ends came to 7 bases. The germline V gene has CDR1 MNHEY and CDR2 SVGEGT. The CDR3 spans 15 residues. The CDR3: CASSYSLISTDTQYF. The covered CDR3 bases are TGTGCCAGCAGTTACTCACTCATTAGCACAGATACG.

This clone was seen only a few times. The read ends 3 residues before the CDR3 terminus; that terminus is restored from the germline J gene. The chain uses TRBV2 and TRBJ2-7; 8 bases fit TRBD1. CDR3 length equals 15 residues. J gave up 4 bases and V 6 bases, and 11 bases lay outside the gene matches. CDR1 is SNHLY, CDR2 FYNNEI, per germline. CDR3 protein: CASRRDRGNQYEQYF. The sequenced part of the CDR3 DNA is TGTGCCAGCAGACGCGACAGGGGTAATCAGTACGAG.

Worth noting for this clone: The sequenced fragment ends 3 residues before the CDR3 boundary, so the rest is inferred from the germline J gene. The V and J genes are TRBV5-1 and TRBJ2-7; 9 nucleotides line up with TRBD2. Germline loops: CDR1 SGHRS, CDR2 YFSETQ. The ends lost 0 bases at V and 4 bases at J; junction bases unmatched: 11. The CDR3 has 17 amino acids. CDR3 bases read: TGCGCCAGCAGCTTGGATAGTAGCGGGAGCGTTAGGTACGAG. Residues: CASSLDSSGSVRYE. The whole CDR3 is CASSLDSSGSVRYEQYF.

This clone occurred a few times. The sequenced part of the CDR3 DNA is TGTGCCAGCAGGCCAACAGGGGGCAGGGTGAACACTGAA. Its protein is CASRPTGGRVNTE. The whole CDR3 reads CASRPTGGRVNTEAFF. The V call is TRBV6-2 or TRBV6-3, the J call TRBJ1-1, with 9 bases that match TRBD1. Read data end 3 residues before the CDR3 end; the end is taken from the germline J gene. The trim removed 6 bases at V and 0 bases at J, leaving 8 bases unmatched. The length of the CDR3 is 16 residues. Looked up from germline, CDR1 is MNHEY and CDR2 is SVGEGT.

This clone has at least ten counts. The read halts 3 residues ahead of the CDR3 end, with the missing end drawn from the germline J gene. The chain couples TRBV6-1 to TRBJ2-7; D unclear. Trimming shortened V by 2 bases and J by 2 bases, and 4 bases separated the two germline ends. The CDR3 has 12 amino acids. The germline gives CDR1 MNHNS, CDR2 SASEGT. CDR3 bases read: TGTGCCAGCAGTGAACAAACCTACGAG. Amino acid sequence: CASSEQTYE. The whole CDR3 is CASSEQTYEQYF.

This clone was seen at least ten times. Coverage ceases 3 residues before the CDR3 finishes, and the germline J gene fills in the end. The J gene is TRBJ2-3, the V gene TRBV30; D ambiguous. The V end lost 0 bases, the J end lost 1 base, and 11 bases lay between the germline ends. Germline CDR1 GTSNPN, CDR2 SVGIG (reference sequence). There are 15 residues in the CDR3. CDR3 amino acids: CAWSVELAGTDTQYF. The CDR3 bases that were read are TGTGCCTGGAGTGTGGAACTGGCGGGCACAGATACG.

This clone was counted a few times. The DNA ends 3 residues before the CDR3 does, and the rest of the CDR3 is filled in from the germline J gene. This chain joins TRBV7-9 and TRBJ1-2; tentatively, D is TRBD1 (6 bases). From germline, CDR1 is SEHNR and CDR2 FQNEAQ (reference sequence). The CDR3 contains 13 residues. V dropped 5 bases and J dropped 7 bases, with 14 bases sitting between them. The sequenced CDR3 bases are TGTGCCAGCAGCGAGGGGACAATTCCTGGC. Translated, it gives CASSEGTIPG. The complete CDR3 reads CASSEGTIPGYTF.